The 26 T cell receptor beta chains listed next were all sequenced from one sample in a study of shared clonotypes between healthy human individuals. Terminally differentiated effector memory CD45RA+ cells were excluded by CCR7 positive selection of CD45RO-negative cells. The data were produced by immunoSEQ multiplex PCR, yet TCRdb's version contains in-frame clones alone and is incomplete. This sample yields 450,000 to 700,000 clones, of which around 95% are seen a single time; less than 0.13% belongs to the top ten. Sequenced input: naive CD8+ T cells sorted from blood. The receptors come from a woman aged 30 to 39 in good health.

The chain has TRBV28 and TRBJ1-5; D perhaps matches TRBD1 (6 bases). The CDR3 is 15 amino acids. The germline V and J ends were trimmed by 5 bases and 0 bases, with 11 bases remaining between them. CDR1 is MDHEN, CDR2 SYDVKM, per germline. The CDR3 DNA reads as TGTGCCAGCAGTGGACAGCTCTATAGCAATCAGCCCCAGCATTTT. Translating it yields CASSGQLYSNQPQHF.

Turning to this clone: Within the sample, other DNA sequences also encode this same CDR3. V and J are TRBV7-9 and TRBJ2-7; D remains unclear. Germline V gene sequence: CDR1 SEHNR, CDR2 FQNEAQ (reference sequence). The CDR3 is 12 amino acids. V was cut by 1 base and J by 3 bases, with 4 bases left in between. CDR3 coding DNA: TGTGCCAGCAGCTTAGACAACTACGAGCAGTACTTC. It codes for CASSLDNYEQYF.

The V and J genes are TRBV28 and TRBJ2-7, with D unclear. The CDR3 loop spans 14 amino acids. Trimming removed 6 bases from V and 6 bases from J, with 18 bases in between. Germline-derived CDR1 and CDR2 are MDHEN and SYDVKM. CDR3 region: CASSPPPGPGEQYF. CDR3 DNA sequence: TGTGCCAGCAGCCCGCCTCCCGGCCCGGGCGAGCAGTACTTC.

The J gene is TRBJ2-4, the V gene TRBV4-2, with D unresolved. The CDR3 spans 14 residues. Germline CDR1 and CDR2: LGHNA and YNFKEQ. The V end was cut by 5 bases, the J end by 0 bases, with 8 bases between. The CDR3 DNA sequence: TGTGCCAGCAGCGGACGGCTAGCCAAAAACATTCAGTACTTC. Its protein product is CASSGRLAKNIQYF.

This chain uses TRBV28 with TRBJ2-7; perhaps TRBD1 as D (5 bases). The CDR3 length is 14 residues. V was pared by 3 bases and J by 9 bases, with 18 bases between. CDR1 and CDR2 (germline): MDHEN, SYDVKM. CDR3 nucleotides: TGTGCCAGCAGTTTTCCCAGGGATTATCGTGGGCAGTACTTC. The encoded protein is CASSFPRDYRGQYF.

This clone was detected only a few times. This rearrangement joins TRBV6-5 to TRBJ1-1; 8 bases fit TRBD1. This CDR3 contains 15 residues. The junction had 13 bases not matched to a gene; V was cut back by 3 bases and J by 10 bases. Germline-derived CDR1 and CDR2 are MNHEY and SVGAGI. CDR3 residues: CASSYGTGGSVAAFF. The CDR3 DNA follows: TGTGCCAGCAGTTATGGCACAGGGGGAAGCGTAGCAGCTTTCTTT.

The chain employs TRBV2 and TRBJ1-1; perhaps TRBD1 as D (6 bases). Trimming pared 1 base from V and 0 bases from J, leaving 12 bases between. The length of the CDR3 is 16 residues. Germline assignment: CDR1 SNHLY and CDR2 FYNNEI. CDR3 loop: CASSEEPDSMNTEAFF. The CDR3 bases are TGTGCCAGCAGTGAAGAACCGGACAGTATGAACACTGAAGCTTTCTTT.

CDR3 in DNA: TGCGCCAGCAGCTTGGTTTCGGACACCTACTACGAGCAGTACTTC. The encoded protein is CASSLVSDTYYEQYF. The chain links TRBV5-1 to TRBJ2-7; a weak D match, TRBD1 (5 bases). Per the germline V gene, CDR1 is SGHRS and CDR2 is YFSETQ. The CDR3 covers 15 residues. With 0 bases removed from V and 3 bases from J, the gap between germline ends came to 13 bases.

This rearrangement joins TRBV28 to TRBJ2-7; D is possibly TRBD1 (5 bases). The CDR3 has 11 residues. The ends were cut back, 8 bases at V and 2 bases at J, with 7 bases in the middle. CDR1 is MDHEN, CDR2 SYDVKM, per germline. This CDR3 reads CASGATYEQYF. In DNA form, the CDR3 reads TGTGCCAGCGGGGCTACCTACGAGCAGTACTTC. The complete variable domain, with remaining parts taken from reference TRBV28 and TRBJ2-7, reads DVKVTQSSRYLVKRTGEKVFLECVQDMDHENMFWYRQDPGLGLRLIYFSYDVKMKEKGDIPEGYSVSREKKERFSLILESASTNQTSMYLCASGATYEQYFGPGTRLTVT.

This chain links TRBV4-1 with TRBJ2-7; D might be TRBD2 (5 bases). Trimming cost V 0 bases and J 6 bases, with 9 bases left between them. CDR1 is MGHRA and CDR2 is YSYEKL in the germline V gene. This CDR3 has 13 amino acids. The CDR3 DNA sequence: TGCGCCAGCAGCCAAGATGCGGGCGCCGAGCAGTACTTC. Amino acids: CASSQDAGAEQYF.

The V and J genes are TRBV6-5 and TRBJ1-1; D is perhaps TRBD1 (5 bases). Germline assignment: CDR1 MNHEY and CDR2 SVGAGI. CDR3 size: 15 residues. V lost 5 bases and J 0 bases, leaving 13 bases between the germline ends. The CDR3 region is CASSPGSGVNTEAFF. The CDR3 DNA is TGTGCCAGCAGTCCAGGGAGTGGGGTGAACACTGAAGCTTTCTTT.

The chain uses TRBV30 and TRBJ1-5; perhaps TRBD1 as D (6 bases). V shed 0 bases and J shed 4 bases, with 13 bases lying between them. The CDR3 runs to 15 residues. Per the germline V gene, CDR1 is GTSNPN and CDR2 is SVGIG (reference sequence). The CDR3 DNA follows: TGTGCCTGGAGTGTACAGGGCCACGGGAATCAGCCCCAGCATTTT. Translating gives CAWSVQGHGNQPQHF. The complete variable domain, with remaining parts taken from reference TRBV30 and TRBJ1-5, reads SQTIHQWPATLVQPVGSPLSLECTVEGTSNPNLYWYRQAAGRGLQLLFYSVGIGQISSEVPQNLSASRPQDRQFILSSKKLLLSDSGFYLCAWSVQGHGNQPQHFGDGTRLSIL.

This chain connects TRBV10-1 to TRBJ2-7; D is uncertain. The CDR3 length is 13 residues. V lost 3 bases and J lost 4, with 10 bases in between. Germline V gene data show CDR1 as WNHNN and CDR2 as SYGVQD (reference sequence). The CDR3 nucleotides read TGCGCCAGCAGTGAATTCCCCGGATACGAGCAGTACTTC. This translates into CASSEFPGYEQYF.

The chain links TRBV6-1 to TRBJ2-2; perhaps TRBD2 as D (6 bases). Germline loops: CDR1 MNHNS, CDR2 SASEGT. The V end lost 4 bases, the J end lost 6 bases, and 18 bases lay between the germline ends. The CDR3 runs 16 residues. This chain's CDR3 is CASSARDFKGSGELFF. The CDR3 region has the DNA TGTGCCAGCAGTGCAAGGGACTTCAAGGGATCCGGGGAGCTGTTTTTT.

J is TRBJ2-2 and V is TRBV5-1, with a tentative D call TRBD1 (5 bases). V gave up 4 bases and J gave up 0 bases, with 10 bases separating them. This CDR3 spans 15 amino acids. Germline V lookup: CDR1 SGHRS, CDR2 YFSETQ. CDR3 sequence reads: CASSPDTSNTGELFF. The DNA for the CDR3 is TGCGCCAGCAGCCCGGACACATCGAACACCGGGGAGCTGTTTTTT.

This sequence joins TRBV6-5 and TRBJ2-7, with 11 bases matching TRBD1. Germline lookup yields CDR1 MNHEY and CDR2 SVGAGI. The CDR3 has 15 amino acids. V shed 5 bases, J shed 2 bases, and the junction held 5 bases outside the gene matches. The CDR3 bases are TGTGCCAGCAGTCCCGGGACAGGGGGAACCTACGAGCAGTACTTC. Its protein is CASSPGTGGTYEQYF.

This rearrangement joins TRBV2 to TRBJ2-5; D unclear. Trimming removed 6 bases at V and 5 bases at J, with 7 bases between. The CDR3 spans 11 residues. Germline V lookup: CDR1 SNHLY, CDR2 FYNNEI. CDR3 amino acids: CASSTLETQYF. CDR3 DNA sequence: TGTGCCAGCAGCACATTGGAGACCCAGTACTTC.

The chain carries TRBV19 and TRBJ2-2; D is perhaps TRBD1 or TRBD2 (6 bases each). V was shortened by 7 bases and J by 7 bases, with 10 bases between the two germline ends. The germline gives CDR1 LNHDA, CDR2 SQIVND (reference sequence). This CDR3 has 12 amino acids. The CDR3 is CASIGGGGELFF. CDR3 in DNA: TGTGCCAGTATAGGAGGGGGCGGGGAGCTGTTTTTT.

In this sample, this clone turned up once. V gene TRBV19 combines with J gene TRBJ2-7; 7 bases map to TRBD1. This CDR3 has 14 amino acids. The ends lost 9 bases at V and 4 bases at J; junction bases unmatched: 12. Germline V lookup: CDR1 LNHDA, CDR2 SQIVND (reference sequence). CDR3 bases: TGTGCCAGCGCACCCCGGGACAGTTGGTACGAGCAGTACTTC. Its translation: CASAPRDSWYEQYF.

Here the CDR3 DNA reads TGTGCCGCCCGGAGGGGGGCCTACCAGAACACTGAAGCTTTCTTT. Protein sequence: CAARRGAYQNTEAFF. The rearrangement links TRBV28 to TRBJ1-1, with TRBD1 as a possible D gene (6 bases). Germline values: CDR1 MDHEN, CDR2 SYDVKM. V was pared by 11 bases and J by 1 base, with 20 bases between. CDR3 size: 15 residues.

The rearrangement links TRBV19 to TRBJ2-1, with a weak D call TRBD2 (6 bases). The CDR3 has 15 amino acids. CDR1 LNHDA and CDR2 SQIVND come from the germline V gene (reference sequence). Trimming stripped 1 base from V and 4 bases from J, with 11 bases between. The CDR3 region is CASSIVGSDYNEQFF. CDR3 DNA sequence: TGTGCCAGTAGTATAGTCGGGAGCGATTACAATGAGCAGTTCTTC.

As DNA, the CDR3 is TGCGCCAGCAGTGTGGGGCCTGCCTACGAGCAGTACTTC. Its translation is CASSVGPAYEQYF. This chain connects TRBV10-1 to TRBJ2-7, with D maybe TRBD1 (5 bases). The germline V and J ends were trimmed by 4 bases and 2 bases, with 9 bases remaining between them. The CDR3 extends over 13 amino acids. Germline V gene lookup returns CDR1 WNHNN and CDR2 SYGVQD (reference sequence).

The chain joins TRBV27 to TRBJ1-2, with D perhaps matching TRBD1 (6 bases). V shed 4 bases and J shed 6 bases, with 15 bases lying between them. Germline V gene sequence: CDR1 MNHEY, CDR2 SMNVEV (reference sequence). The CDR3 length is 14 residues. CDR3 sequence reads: CASSSQGSLNGYTF. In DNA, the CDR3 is TGTGCCAGCAGTTCCCAGGGGTCACTGAATGGCTACACCTTC.

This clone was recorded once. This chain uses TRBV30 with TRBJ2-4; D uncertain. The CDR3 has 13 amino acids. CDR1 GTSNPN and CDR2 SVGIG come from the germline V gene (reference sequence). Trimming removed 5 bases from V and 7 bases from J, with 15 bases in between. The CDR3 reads CAWADGSGNIQYF. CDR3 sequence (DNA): TGTGCCTGGGCGGACGGCTCCGGGAACATTCAGTACTTC.

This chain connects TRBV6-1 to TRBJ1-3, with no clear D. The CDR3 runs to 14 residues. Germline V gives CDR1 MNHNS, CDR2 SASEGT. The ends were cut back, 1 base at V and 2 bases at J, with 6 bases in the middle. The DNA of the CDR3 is TGTGCCAGCAGTGAAGGGTCGACTGGAAACACCATATATTTT. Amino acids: CASSEGSTGNTIYF.

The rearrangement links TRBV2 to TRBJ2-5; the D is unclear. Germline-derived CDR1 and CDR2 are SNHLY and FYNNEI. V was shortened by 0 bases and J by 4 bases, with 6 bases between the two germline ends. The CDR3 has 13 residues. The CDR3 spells CASSEALGETQYF. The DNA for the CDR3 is TGTGCCAGCAGTGAAGCGCTTGGAGAGACCCAGTACTTC.